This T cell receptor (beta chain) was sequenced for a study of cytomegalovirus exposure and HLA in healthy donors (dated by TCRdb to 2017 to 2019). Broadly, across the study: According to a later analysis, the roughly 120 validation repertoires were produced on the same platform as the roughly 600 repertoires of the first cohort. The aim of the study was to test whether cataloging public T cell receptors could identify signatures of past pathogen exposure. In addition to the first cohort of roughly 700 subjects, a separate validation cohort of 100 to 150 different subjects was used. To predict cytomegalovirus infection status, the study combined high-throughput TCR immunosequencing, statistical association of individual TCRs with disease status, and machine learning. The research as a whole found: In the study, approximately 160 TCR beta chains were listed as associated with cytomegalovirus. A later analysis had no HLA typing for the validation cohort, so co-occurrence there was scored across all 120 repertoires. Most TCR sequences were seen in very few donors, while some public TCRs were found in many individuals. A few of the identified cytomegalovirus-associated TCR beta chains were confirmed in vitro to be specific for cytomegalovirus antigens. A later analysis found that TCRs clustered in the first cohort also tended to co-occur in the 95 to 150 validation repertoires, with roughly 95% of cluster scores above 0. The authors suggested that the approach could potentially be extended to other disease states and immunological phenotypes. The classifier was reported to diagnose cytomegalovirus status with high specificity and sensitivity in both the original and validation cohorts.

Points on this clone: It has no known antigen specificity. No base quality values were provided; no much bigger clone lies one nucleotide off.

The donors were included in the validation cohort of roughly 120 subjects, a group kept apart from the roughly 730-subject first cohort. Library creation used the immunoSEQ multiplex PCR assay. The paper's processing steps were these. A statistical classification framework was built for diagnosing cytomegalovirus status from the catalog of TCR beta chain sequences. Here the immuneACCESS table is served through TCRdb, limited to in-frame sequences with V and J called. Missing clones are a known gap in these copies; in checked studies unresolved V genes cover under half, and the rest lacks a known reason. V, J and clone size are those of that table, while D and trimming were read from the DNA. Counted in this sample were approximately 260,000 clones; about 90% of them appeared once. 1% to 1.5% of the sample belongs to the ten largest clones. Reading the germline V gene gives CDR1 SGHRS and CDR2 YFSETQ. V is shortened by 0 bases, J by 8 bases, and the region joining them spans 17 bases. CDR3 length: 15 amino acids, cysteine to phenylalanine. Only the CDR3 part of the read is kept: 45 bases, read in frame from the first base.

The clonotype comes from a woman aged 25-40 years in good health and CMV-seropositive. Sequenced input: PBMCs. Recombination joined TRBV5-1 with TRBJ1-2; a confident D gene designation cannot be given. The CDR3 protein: CASSLGRAGSGGYTF. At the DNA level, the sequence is TGCGCCAGCAGCTTGGGACGGGCTGGATCGGGGGGCTACACCTTC.